Reported below is one TCR beta chain. This clone has ten or more counts. The antigen it recognizes is unknown. Base qualities are not recorded, but no much larger clone differs from it by a single base. From each donor, a single peripheral blood sample of about 100 mL on average was drawn into heparinised tubes. A BD FACSAria II was used to sort naive, central memory, regulatory and stem cell-like memory CD4+ T cells with a panel that included CD45RO, CCR7, CD25, CD127, CD95 and CD27. Every sorted population had a purity above 95%. PBMCs were isolated right away by Lymphoprep density gradient centrifugation and were stained directly, without culture. So that batch effects would be minimized, each experiment stained and sorted samples in pairs, pairing one healthy donor with one patient. The entire amount of isolated RNA was reverse transcribed using the High Capacity cDNA Reverse Transcription Kit, so the sequenced TCRB transcripts were expressed ones. Deep immunoSEQ sequencing was applied to naive, central memory and regulatory T cell samples, giving an average of about 3.57 million total reads per sample. Sorted cells were lysed in RLT buffer and RNA was extracted with DNase-treated RNeasy Micro or Mini kits, depending on cell number. Each cell subset was processed on its own to prevent cross-contamination, while patient and healthy donor samples were processed together. Using the immunoSEQ multiplex PCR, TCRB sequences were amplified from cDNA into 87-bp fragments spanning the CDR3 region. Amplicons were sequenced on the Illumina HiSeq platform. The paper's processing steps were these. Synthetic template baselines were used to correct PCR bias computationally, reads within Hamming distance 2 were collapsed, and singletons that could not be merged were discarded. Reads were aligned against IMGT to assign V, D and J genes, CDR3 length and insertions or deletions at six rearrangement sites. Clonotype counts were normalized to sorted cell number within each subset before computing true diversity and Gini coefficients with the tcR R package. The overlap coefficient, calculated on TCRB nucleotide sequences, was used to measure repertoire sharing. As stored in TCRdb, this immuneACCESS dataset retains in-frame rearrangements with V and J assigned. A fraction of the clones does not appear; measured against another copy, unresolved V genes explain less than half of the discrepancy, and the remainder lacks a known reason. V, J and clone size derive from that table, while D and trimming were established from the DNA sequence. This sample has about 300,000 clones in its table, and 8% of those were observed once. The ten largest clones add up to 0.9% to 1.2% of the sample.

Inclusive of the bounding cysteine and phenylalanine, the CDR3 is 15 residues long. The only DNA kept is the CDR3, 45 bases in frame from the first base. CDR1 and CDR2, per the germline V gene (reference sequence), are SEHNR and FQNEAQ. V is pared back by 5 bases and J by 4 bases, with 14 bases lying between the germline termini. The data were taken from a study of beta chain features in type 1 diabetes (dated by TCRdb to 2016 to 2019). Looking at the study overall: No differences in mean age, gender distribution, total cell number or subset yield were found between patients and healthy donors. A total of some 100,000,000 sorted cells were examined across all samples, and the number of cells per subset was strongly correlated with RNA yield. The study compared TCRB repertoires of sorted circulating CD4+ T cell subsets between recently diagnosed type 1 diabetes patients and matched healthy donors. Whereas all 30 or so donors provided naive and central memory subsets, regulatory and stem cell-like memory subsets were isolated from just 8 patients and roughly 8 healthy donors.

The investigation overall reported the following: Because the HLA sub-analyses included only small numbers of individuals, any influence of HLA type on TCRB rearrangement was left unresolved. At VDJ recombination sites, patients with type 1 diabetes made fewer insertions and deleted more nucleotides, a pattern implying thymic rearrangement abnormalities. Sequencing cDNA rather than genomic DNA could over-represent highly expressing activated cells, although activation and CD3 levels did not differ between groups. Naive, central memory and regulatory TCRB repertoires appeared more similar among patients than among healthy donors. Shorter templates might have been favored by PCR, but patient and control samples were amplified and corrected together, so both groups would have been affected equally by any skew. Type 1 diabetes patients showed a moderate but significant shortening of TCRB CDR3 length in all four CD4+ subsets.

The TCR comes from a woman aged 18-29 years in good health. The sample was central memory CD4+ T cells from blood. The chain employs TRBV7-9 and TRBJ1-4; the D gene is perhaps TRBD1, on 5 matching bases. The CDR3 has the sequence CASSLGTVFNEKLFF. In nucleotides, the sequence is TGTGCCAGCAGCCTCGGGACTGTCTTTAATGAAAAACTGTTTTTT.